These 2 T cell receptor beta chains were sequenced from one sample in a study of shared clonotypes between healthy human individuals. Positive CCR7 selection of CD45RO-negative cells yielded the naive CD8 cells, and terminally differentiated effector memory CD45RA+ cells were excluded. TCRdb keeps only in-frame clones here, not all; method: immunoSEQ multiplex PCR. The sample contains more than 2 million clones, around 95% of which appear only once. The sequenced sample consisted of naive CD8+ T cells from PBMCs. All receptors come from a man between 18 and 29 years old in good health. Some clones in this sample may be carry-over from other donors' samples.

The chain employs TRBV4-1 and TRBJ1-1; D remains ambiguous. This CDR3 has 16 amino acids. Germline V lookup: CDR1 MGHRA, CDR2 YSYEKL. Trimming left V 4 bases short and J 0 bases short, with 15 bases between. The CDR3 coding sequence is TGCGCCAGCAGCCCCAATGCGGGCCTAATGAACACTGAAGCTTTCTTT. It specifies CASSPNAGLMNTEAFF.

About this clone itself: The same CDR3 arises from other DNA sequences in this sample as well. The J gene is TRBJ2-7, the V gene TRBV5-5; 10 bases align to TRBD2. After removal of 0 bases from V and 4 bases from J, the junction contained 4 bases not matched to a gene. Germline values: CDR1 SGHKS, CDR2 YYEKEE (reference sequence). This CDR3 spans 15 amino acids. The CDR3 sequence is CASSLVASGSYEQYF. CDR3 coding DNA: TGTGCCAGCAGCTTGGTGGCTAGCGGGAGTTACGAGCAGTACTTC.